This T cell receptor beta chain was captured by sequencing in a study of technical replicates of blood from several donors. Data came from immunoSEQ multiplex PCR; TCRdb stores just in-frame clones and leaves some out. Of 80,000 to 100,000 clones detected, roughly 96% appear once; the ten largest clones hold 0.3% to 0.45%. The CDR3 consists of 15 residues. V dropped 5 bases and J dropped 4; count of bases not matched to a gene: 7. CDR1 is SGHTA, CDR2 FQGNSA, per germline. The rearrangement uses TRBV7-2 and TRBJ2-1; 8 positions match TRBD2. This sequence was found in a human donor in good health. The sample comprised T cells isolated from PBMCs. The CDR3: CASSQGSGRYNEQFF. The CDR3 DNA reads TGTGCCAGCAGCCAGGGGAGCGGGAGATACAATGAGCAGTTCTTC.